This T cell receptor beta chain stems from a study of T cell repertoires in cytomegalovirus infection. Overall study context: Based on public TCR beta signatures, there were indications of CMV infection and of a matching HLA type.

General study points: HLA-C-restricted, CMV-specific TCR beta clonotypes were dominant ex vivo.

This clonotype turned up a few times. As yet, its antigen is unknown. The CDR3 sequence is 16 residues long. Germline CDR1 SGHDT, CDR2 YYEEEE. V shed 3 bases and J 5 bases; nucleotides not matched to a gene: 7. TCRdb redid the calling of the reads with MiXCR, one entry per CDR3 protein. The sample carries about 230,000 distinct CDR3 sequences, about 23% recorded once. Material for sequencing was CD8+ T cells from PBMCs. The V gene is TRBV5-6, the J gene TRBJ2-2, with TRBD1 matching over 10 bases. This TCR came from a human donor in good health (CMV status not recorded). Some clones in this sample may be carry-over from other donors' samples. The CDR3 sequence: CASSSTGGFMTGELFF. CDR3 in DNA: TGTGCCAGCAGCTCGACAGGGGGCTTTATGACCGGGGAGCTGTTTTTT.